This T cell receptor (beta chain) was found in a study of T cell responses to AZD1222 COVID-19 vaccine. The table came from immunoSEQ multiplex PCR; TCRdb's copy has only in-frame clones and leaves some out. Of some 79,000 clones in the sample, over 60% are singletons; the top ten hold roughly 50%. The source is an adult who received the AZD1222 COVID-19 vaccine. This sample comprised peripheral blood, obtained 28 days after the second AZD1222 dose.

CDR3: CASSEGVGNYGYTF. CDR3 bases: TGTGCCAGCAGTGAAGGAGTCGGGAACTATGGCTACACCTTC. V usage is TRBV2 and J usage is TRBJ1-2; D is unclear. Germline loops: CDR1 SNHLY, CDR2 FYNNEI. Trimming cost V 1 base and J 2 bases, with 8 bases left between them. The CDR3 contains 14 residues. Drawing the rest from reference TRBV2 and TRBJ1-2, the complete variable domain is EPEVTQTPSHQVTQMGQEVILRCVPISNHLYFYWYRQILGQKVEFLVSFYNNEISEKSEIFDDQFSVERPDGSNFTLKIRSTKLEDSAMYFCASSEGVGNYGYTFGSGTRLTVV.